This record concerns one TCR beta chain sequence. The data originate from a study of blood T cell repertoires in COVID-19. Study background: Some COVID-19 samples were acute and others convalescent; all came from the United States, Italy and Spain.

Trimming left V 6 bases short and J 0 bases short, with 12 bases between. Germline CDR1 is SQVTM and CDR2 is ANQGSEA. The CDR3 spans 14 residues. Only in-frame clones appear in the TCRdb table, and some are missing; sequencing was by immunoSEQ multiplex PCR. The sample yields around 270,000 clones, roughly 89% seen once. The gene calls are TRBV29-1 and TRBJ1-3; no firm D call. The receptor comes from a man aged 25 to 45 with acute or convalescent COVID-19. The specimen was peripheral blood. DNA of the CDR3: TGCAGCGTCGGGGAGACCGTCTCTGGAAACACCATATATTTT. Protein product: CSVGETVSGNTIYF.